The sequence of this TCR beta chain was determined in a study of T-cell memory formation after mild COVID-19. Study-level findings and limits: While clones contracting from day 15 to 85 were balanced between CD4 and CD8, later expanders leaned CD4+. The pre-infection memory compartment contained some responding clones, suggesting cross-reactive memory joined. CM and EM subsets held most contracting CD4+ clones; EMRA held CD8+ ones.

TCRdb reprocessed the 5' RACE reads with MiXCR, giving one entry per CDR3 protein. The sample has 500,000 to 600,000 distinct CDR3 sequences; around 17% are singletons. Comment on this clonotype: Antigen unknown.

The germline V gene has CDR1 MNHEY and CDR2 SVGEGT. The CDR3 contains 14 residues. Losses at the gene ends were 6 bases for V and 4 bases for J; bases not matched to a gene: 6. The TCR sequence derives from an adult woman who had mild COVID-19 (a few samples of this study predate the infection). Cell type and time point are not known. V and J are TRBV6-2 or TRBV6-3 and TRBJ2-3; 8 bases are a match to TRBD2. The sample taken for sequencing was PBMCs or a T cell subset sorted from them (not recorded which). CDR3 residues: CASSRAGEADTQYF. CDR3 DNA: TGTGCCAGCAGCCGAGCGGGGGAGGCAGATACGCAGTATTTT.